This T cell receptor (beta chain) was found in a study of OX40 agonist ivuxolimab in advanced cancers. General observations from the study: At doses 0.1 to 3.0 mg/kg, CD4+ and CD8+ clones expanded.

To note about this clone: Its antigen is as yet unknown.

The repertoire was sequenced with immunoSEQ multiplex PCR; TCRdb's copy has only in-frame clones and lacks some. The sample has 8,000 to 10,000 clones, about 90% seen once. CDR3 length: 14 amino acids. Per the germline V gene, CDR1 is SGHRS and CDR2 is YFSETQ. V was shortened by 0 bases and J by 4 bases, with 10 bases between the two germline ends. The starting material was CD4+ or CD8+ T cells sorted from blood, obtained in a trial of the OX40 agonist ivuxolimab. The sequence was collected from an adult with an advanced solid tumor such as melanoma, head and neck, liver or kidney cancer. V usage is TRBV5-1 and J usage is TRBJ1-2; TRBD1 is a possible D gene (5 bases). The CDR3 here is CASSLVEGTYGYTF. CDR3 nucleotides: TGCGCCAGCAGCTTGGTGGAGGGGACCTATGGCTACACCTTC.